A single sample gave rise to the 20 T cell receptor beta chains below, sequenced in a study of T cells after yellow fever vaccination. TCRdb passed the 5' RACE reads through MiXCR, listing each CDR3 protein once. Among 280,000 or so distinct CDR3 sequences listed, 8.7% were seen once. Material: CD4+ T cells sorted from PBMCs, obtained 5 days after the yellow fever booster vaccination. Receptor source: a man aged 18 to 30 who received the YFV17D yellow fever vaccine.

This clonotype was counted only a few times. This sequence joins TRBV7-2 and TRBJ2-3; 7 bases map to TRBD2. There are 14 residues in the CDR3. V lost 6 bases, J lost 7 bases, and 10 bases stayed unmatched. Germline-derived CDR1 and CDR2 are SGHTA and FQGNSA. The CDR3 bases are TGTGCCAGCAGACAGCGGGGTGGACCAAATACGCAGTATTTT. Translating gives CASRQRGGPNTQYF. Full variable domain (remainder filled in from reference TRBV7-2 and TRBJ2-3): GAGVSQSPSNKVTEKGKDVELRCDPISGHTALYWYRQSLGQGLEFLIYFQGNSAPDKSGLPSDRFSAERTGGSVSTLTIQRTQQEDSAVYLCASRQRGGPNTQYFGPGTRLTVL.

This clonotype was recorded at least ten times. The rearrangement joins TRBV12-3 or TRBV12-4 to TRBJ2-5; TRBD2 aligns across 7 bases. The CDR3 runs 15 residues. The J segment lost 2 bases and the V segment lost 3 bases, leaving 6 bases of the junction unmatched. The CDR3 coding sequence is TGTGCCAGCAGTTTGGGAGCGGGGCCTCAAGAGACCCAGTACTTC. It translates to CASSLGAGPQETQYF.

This clonotype has only a few counts. Here the CDR3 DNA reads TGCGCCAGCACTAGCGGGGGGGCAGATACGCAGTATTTT. This encodes CASTSGGADTQYF. This chain joins TRBV5-1 and TRBJ2-3; TRBD2 aligns across 12 bases. Germline V gene lookup returns CDR1 SGHRS and CDR2 YFSETQ. V trimming: 6 bases; J trimming: 4 bases; junction bases outside the gene matches: 0. The CDR3 is made up of 13 amino acids.

V usage is TRBV2 and J usage is TRBJ1-4; no clear D gene. The CDR3 totals 15 residues. Per the germline V gene, CDR1 is SNHLY and CDR2 is FYNNEI. Trimming took off 4 bases at V and 0 bases at J, with 9 bases between the two ends. The CDR3 loop is CASSGIGTTNEKLFF. The CDR3 DNA sequence: TGTGCCAGCAGTGGCATCGGGACAACTAATGAAAAACTGTTTTTT.

This clonotype was observed a few times. The chain joins TRBV5-4 to TRBJ2-1; D ambiguous. The CDR3 spans 16 residues. Trimming stripped 2 bases from V and 0 bases from J, with 12 bases between. Germline CDR1 and CDR2: SGHNT and YYREEE (reference sequence). The DNA of the CDR3 is TGTGCCAGCAGCTTCGTTGGGCGGAGCTCCTACAATGAGCAGTTCTTC. Its translation is CASSFVGRSSYNEQFF.

This clonotype was recorded a few times. The V and J genes are TRBV6-5 and TRBJ1-1; 7 positions match TRBD1. The CDR3 is 13 residues long. The germline V gene has CDR1 MNHEY and CDR2 SVGAGI. The trim removed 5 bases at V and 6 bases at J, leaving 6 bases unmatched. The CDR3 coding sequence is TGTGCCAGCAGTCAGGACAGGCGGGCTGAAGCTTTCTTT. Protein product: CASSQDRRAEAFF.

V usage is TRBV20-1 and J usage is TRBJ2-7; D gene unclear. The V gene lost 3 bases and the J gene lost 4 bases, with 13 bases spanning the gap. The CDR3 is 13 amino acids. Germline V CDR1 and CDR2: DFQATT, SNEGSKA (reference sequence). In DNA, the CDR3 is TGCAGTGCTAGTGACGACGGTTTTTACGAGCAGTACTTC. This codes for CSASDDGFYEQYF.

The CDR3 region is CASSTPDRNTGELFF. In DNA, the CDR3 is TGTGCCAGTAGTACGCCCGACAGGAACACCGGGGAGCTGTTTTTT. The chain has TRBV19 and TRBJ2-2; D is possibly TRBD1 (5 bases). V lost 4 bases, J lost 1 base, and 10 bases lay in between. The CDR3 is 15 amino acids. Looked up from germline, CDR1 is LNHDA and CDR2 is SQIVND (reference sequence).

This clonotype was counted ten times or more. The chain uses TRBV5-4 and TRBJ1-1; TRBD1 matches at 11 bases. V lost 4 bases, J lost 4 bases, and 6 bases stayed unmatched. The germline CDR1 and CDR2 sequences are SGHNT and YYREEE (reference sequence). This CDR3 is built from 15 residues. DNA for the CDR3: TGTGCCAGCAGCGTCCCGGGACAGGGGGGCACTGAAGCTTTCTTT. Protein product: CASSVPGQGGTEAFF.

This chain uses TRBV20-1 with TRBJ2-7; D unclear. The germline V and J ends were trimmed by 5 bases and 4 bases, with 18 bases remaining between them. The CDR3 sequence is 14 residues long. Germline CDR1 and CDR2: DFQATT and SNEGSKA (reference sequence). CDR3 sequence: CSAREAGSKYEQYV. The CDR3 bases are TGCAGTGCTCGTGAGGCCGGTTCTAAGTACGAGCAGTACGTC.

The rearrangement links TRBV6-5 to TRBJ2-1, with 10 bases identical to TRBD2. V lost 7 bases, J lost 4 bases, and 16 bases stayed unmatched. The germline CDR1 and CDR2 sequences are MNHEY and SVGAGI. The CDR3 runs 18 residues. As DNA, the CDR3 is TGTGCCAGCACCGACCGCCCAGCGGGGGGGTATACTTACAATGAGCAGTTCTTC. Translation gives CASTDRPAGGYTYNEQFF.

The J gene is TRBJ1-5, the V gene TRBV6-4; possibly TRBD1 for D (5 bases). The CDR3 spans 15 residues. V lost 8 bases to trimming and J lost 7 bases, with 21 bases between them. CDR1 and CDR2 (germline): MRHNA, SNTAGT. CDR3 amino acids: CASAKEQGGTQPQHF. The CDR3 region has the DNA TGTGCCAGCGCTAAGGAGCAGGGAGGTACCCAGCCCCAGCATTTT.

This clonotype was seen only a few times. This chain uses TRBV24-1 with TRBJ1-5; D may be TRBD1 (5 bases). The CDR3 totals 13 residues. V lost 9 bases and J 2 bases, leaving 10 bases between the germline ends. Per germline, CDR1 KGHDR and CDR2 SFDVKD. DNA for the CDR3: TGTGCCACCTTTGCGGGGGGCAATCAGCCCCAGCATTTT. It encodes CATFAGGNQPQHF.

This sequence joins TRBV12-3 or TRBV12-4 and TRBJ2-2; weak D call: TRBD1 (5 bases). V lost 2 bases to trimming and J lost 4 bases, with 14 bases between them. The CDR3 totals 16 residues. The CDR3 protein is CASSLIRGEFTGELFF. CDR3 coding DNA: TGTGCCAGCAGTTTAATTAGGGGCGAATTCACCGGGGAGCTGTTTTTT.

This clonotype was seen ten or more times. The chain links TRBV4-1 to TRBJ2-5; D is unclear. The V gene's germline CDR1 is MGHRA and CDR2 YSYEKL. V was shortened by 2 bases and J by 3 bases, with 7 bases between the two germline ends. CDR3 length: 13 amino acids. The CDR3 sequence: CASSQPQKETQYF. The DNA for the CDR3 is TGCGCCAGCAGCCAACCGCAGAAAGAGACCCAGTACTTC.

This clonotype was detected a few times. The rearrangement joins TRBV10-3 to TRBJ2-7; 10 bases are a match to TRBD1. Germline-derived CDR1 and CDR2 are ENHRY and SYGVKD. The CDR3 has 14 residues. The junction had 5 bases not matched to a gene; V was cut back by 4 bases and J by 5 bases. The CDR3, as DNA: TGTGCCATCAGTGGACAGGGGGCCCTAGACGAGCAGTACTTC. It translates to CAISGQGALDEQYF.

The chain couples TRBV5-1 to TRBJ2-2; 9 nucleotides match TRBD2. This CDR3 is 15 amino acids long. V shed 6 bases, J shed 4 bases, and the junction held 7 bases outside the gene matches. Germline values: CDR1 SGHRS, CDR2 YFSETQ. Written as DNA, the CDR3 is TGCGCCAGCACCCAGACTAGCGGAACCACCGGGGAGCTGTTTTTT. This translates into CASTQTSGTTGELFF.

This clonotype appeared a few times. The V and J genes are TRBV5-1 and TRBJ2-2; D not resolved. Per the germline V gene, CDR1 is SGHRS and CDR2 is YFSETQ. Trimming shortened V by 0 bases and J by 8 bases, and 11 bases separated the two germline ends. The CDR3 contains 14 residues. The CDR3: CASSLGTFGGELFF. The CDR3 DNA is TGCGCCAGCAGCTTGGGAACCTTCGGGGGGGAGCTGTTTTTT.

The V gene is TRBV2, the J gene TRBJ1-6; D might be TRBD1 (5 bases). Germline loops: CDR1 SNHLY, CDR2 FYNNEI. Trimming left V 7 bases short and J 6 bases short, with 13 bases between. The CDR3 is 14 amino acids. CDR3 protein: CASNLGGSNSPLHF. The CDR3 DNA is TGTGCCAGCAATCTCGGGGGGTCTAATTCACCCCTCCACTTT.

This chain connects TRBV12-2 to TRBJ1-2; TRBD1 reflects the table's D call only, with no check against the DNA. TRBV12-2 is designated a pseudogene. CDR3 length: 19 residues. As DNA, the CDR3 is TGTGCAAGTCGCTTAGCCACCGTACAGGGACCCCCCTTGGGTTATGGCTACACCTTC. Translating gives CASRLATVQGPPLGYGYTF.